A selection of T cell receptor beta chains follows, all from one sample in a study of response to subunit inactivated influenza vaccine. TCRdb reprocessed the RT-PCR reads via MiXCR and lists one record per CDR3 protein. This sample yields 710,000 or so distinct CDR3 sequences, of which around a sixth are seen a single time; roughly 11% belongs to the top ten. Sample: PBMCs from blood, taken about 13 days after vaccination. These receptor sequences come from a man aged 45-60 years who received an inactivated influenza vaccine. CDR3s include the opening cysteine and the closing phenylalanine or tryptophan. A D gene is named only where the DNA matches it firmly. Rows may omit the clone size; those that give it use once, few, many or a size class.

d_call j_call clone_size v_call cdr3_nt cdr3_aa
. TRBJ2-1 . TRBV28 TGTGCCAGCAGTTTAGTCGTTTATGAGCAGTTCTTC CASSLVVYEQFF
TRBD1 TRBJ2-1 many TRBV29-1 TGCAGCGTTGGGGGACAGGGGGGCATGAGCTCCTACAATGAGCAGTTCTTC CSVGGQGGMSSYNEQFF
TRBD1 TRBJ2-7 . TRBV4-3 TGCGCCAGCAGCCAAGAAATTCCGGGACAGCGACGCTCCTACGAGCAGTACTTC CASSQEIPGQRRSYEQYF
. TRBJ1-4 few TRBV27 TGTGCCAGCAGTTTATCGCGGAATGAAAAACTGTTTTTT CASSLSRNEKLFF
TRBD1 TRBJ2-7 . TRBV29-1 TGCAGCGTTCTCGGGTGGGGACAGGGGGTTAACGAGCAGTACTTC CSVLGWGQGVNEQYF
. TRBJ2-1 few TRBV7-6 TGTGCCAGCAGCTTAGCGCCTAGAACAGGGAACGATGAGCAGTTCTTC CASSLAPRTGNDEQFF
TRBD2 TRBJ2-2 . TRBV20-1 TGCAGTGCTAGGGGGACTAGCCGGTCCGGGGAGCTGTTTTTT CSARGTSRSGELFF
TRBD2 TRBJ2-1 few TRBV7-8 TGTGCCAGCAACTTAGACCCAGCGGGGGGCTACAATGAGCAGTTCTTC CASNLDPAGGYNEQFF
. TRBJ2-7 . TRBV10-3 TGTGCCATCAGTGACCAACTCTTGCAGCAGTACTTC CAISDQLLQQYF
TRBD2 TRBJ2-1 few TRBV6-1 TGTGCCAGCAGCCGCGCACCTGCGGGGGGGGCGATGAATGAGCAGTTCTTC CASSRAPAGGAMNEQFF
. TRBJ2-1 . TRBV18 TGTGCCAGCTCACCGGACCGATCTTACAATGAGCAGTTCTTC CASSPDRSYNEQFF
TRBD2 TRBJ2-7 few TRBV20-1 TGCAGTGCCGGGACTAGCGGGAGAACGGGCGAGCAGTACTTC CSAGTSGRTGEQYF
. TRBJ2-2 few TRBV24-1 TGTGCCACCAGTGCTCGACCCGGAACGAACACCGGGGAGCTGTTTTTT CATSARPGTNTGELFF
. TRBJ2-7 few TRBV6-2/TRBV6-3 TGTGCCAGCAGACGGACGGAAGGGAGATCCTACGAGCAGTACTTC CASRRTEGRSYEQYF
TRBD1 TRBJ2-5 . TRBV7-3 TGTGCCAGCAGCTGGGGACAGGCGGAGACCCAGTACTTC CASSWGQAETQYF
TRBD2 TRBJ2-3 few TRBV9 TGTGCCAGCAGCGTAGTGGGGGGGACCAGCGATACGCAGTATTTT CASSVVGGTSDTQYF
. TRBJ1-2 . TRBV4-3 TGCGCCAGCAGCCGGCAGGGAAAGTATGGCTACACCTTC CASSRQGKYGYTF
TRBD1 TRBJ1-5 few TRBV6-2/TRBV6-3 TGTGCCAGCAGACGTACAGGGGACAATCAGCCCCAGCATTTT CASRRTGDNQPQHF
. TRBJ2-1 . TRBV7-2 TGTGCCAGCAGCTCATTCTCGGGAGCTAGGTACAATGAGCAGTTCTTC CASSSFSGARYNEQFF
. TRBJ2-7 . TRBV6-5 TGTGCCAGCAGTTACAGGGGGGGCGGGAACAACGAGCAGTACTTC CASSYRGGGNNEQYF
TRBD2 TRBJ2-2 . TRBV7-8 TGTGCCAGCAGCTTAGGGCGGGGGGTGAACACCGGGGAGCTGTTTTTT CASSLGRGVNTGELFF
. TRBJ1-1 many TRBV7-9 TGTGCCAGCAGCCGATCGGGACCACACAACACTGAAGCTTTCTTT CASSRSGPHNTEAFF
TRBD2 TRBJ2-5 . TRBV12-3/TRBV12-4 TGTGCCAGCAGTACACTAGCGGAGATGGAGACCCAGTACTTC CASSTLAEMETQYF
. TRBJ2-2 . TRBV7-2 TGTGCCAGCAGCTTATTGGCAGGGGGGGCCGCCGGGGAGCTGTTTTTT CASSLLAGGAAGELFF
TRBD2 TRBJ2-2 few TRBV7-8 TGTGCCAGCAGCTCCCCGGGACTAGCGGGAGGAGGGACCGGGGAGCTGTTTTTT CASSSPGLAGGGTGELFF
TRBD1 TRBJ2-5 . TRBV5-5 TGTGCCAGCAGCGGAAACAGGGGGCAAGAGACCCAGTACTTC CASSGNRGQETQYF
. TRBJ2-7 . TRBV6-6 TGTGCCAGCAGGGAGGGGAACTACGAGCAGTACTTC CASREGNYEQYF
. TRBJ2-3 . TRBV28 TGTGCCAGCAGTTTATCGGTACTAGCTAGCACAGATACGCAGTATTTT CASSLSVLASTDTQYF
TRBD1 TRBJ2-5 few TRBV20-1 TGCAGTGCTAAAGACAGGGAATGGTATCTAGAGACCCAGTACTTC CSAKDREWYLETQYF
. TRBJ2-3 . TRBV9 TGTGCCAGCAGCGTAGGTAGGGTCAGCACAGATACGCAGTATTTT CASSVGRVSTDTQYF
. TRBJ2-1 . TRBV6-5 TGTGCCAGCAGTTTCGCACTAGGGAACTCCTACAATGAGCAGTTCTTC CASSFALGNSYNEQFF
TRBD2 TRBJ2-3 . TRBV27 TGTGCCAGCAGTTTAGACCCCGGGAGGGGTCGATGGACAGATACGCAGTATTTT CASSLDPGRGRWTDTQYF
. TRBJ2-5 few TRBV5-1 TGCGCCAGCAGCTGGATCATGGGTAGGGAAGAGACCCAGTACTTC CASSWIMGREETQYF
. TRBJ2-7 . TRBV12-3/TRBV12-4 TGTGCCAGCAGTTCCCGGCCTGACAGGCCTATTTCCGAGCAGTACTTC CASSSRPDRPISEQYF